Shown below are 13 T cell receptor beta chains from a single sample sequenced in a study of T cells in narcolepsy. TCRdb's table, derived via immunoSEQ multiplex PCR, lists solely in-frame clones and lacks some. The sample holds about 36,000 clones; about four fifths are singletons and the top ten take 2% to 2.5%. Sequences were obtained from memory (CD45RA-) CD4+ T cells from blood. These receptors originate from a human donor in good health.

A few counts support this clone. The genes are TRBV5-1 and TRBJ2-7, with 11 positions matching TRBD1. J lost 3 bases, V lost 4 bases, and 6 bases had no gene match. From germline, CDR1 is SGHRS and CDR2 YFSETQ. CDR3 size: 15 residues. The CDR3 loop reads CASSTGQGAGYEQYF. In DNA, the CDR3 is TGCGCCAGCAGCACTGGACAGGGGGCTGGCTACGAGCAGTACTTC. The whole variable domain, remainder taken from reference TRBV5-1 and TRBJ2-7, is KAGVTQTPRYLIKTRGQQVTLSCSPISGHRSVSWYQQTPGQGLQFLFEYFSETQRNKGNFPGRFSGRQFSNSRSEMNVSTLELGDSALYLCASSTGQGAGYEQYFGPGTRLTVT.

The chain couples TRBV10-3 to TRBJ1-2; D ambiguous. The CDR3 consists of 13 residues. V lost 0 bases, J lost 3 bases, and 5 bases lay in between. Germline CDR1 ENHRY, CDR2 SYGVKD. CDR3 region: CAISESGDYGYTF. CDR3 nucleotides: TGTGCCATCAGTGAGTCTGGGGACTATGGCTACACCTTC.

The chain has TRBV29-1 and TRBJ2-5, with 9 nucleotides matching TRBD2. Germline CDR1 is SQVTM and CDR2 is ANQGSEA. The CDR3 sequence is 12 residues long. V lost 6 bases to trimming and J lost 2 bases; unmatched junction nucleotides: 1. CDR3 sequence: CSVAGGQETQYF. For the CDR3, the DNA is TGCAGCGTGGCGGGGGGGCAAGAGACCCAGTACTTC.

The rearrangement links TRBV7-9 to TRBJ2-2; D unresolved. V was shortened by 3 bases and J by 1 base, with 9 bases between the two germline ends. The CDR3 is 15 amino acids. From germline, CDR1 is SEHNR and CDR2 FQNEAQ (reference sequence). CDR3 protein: CASSFAPLNTGELFF. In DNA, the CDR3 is TGTGCCAGCAGCTTCGCCCCTTTGAACACCGGGGAGCTGTTTTTT.

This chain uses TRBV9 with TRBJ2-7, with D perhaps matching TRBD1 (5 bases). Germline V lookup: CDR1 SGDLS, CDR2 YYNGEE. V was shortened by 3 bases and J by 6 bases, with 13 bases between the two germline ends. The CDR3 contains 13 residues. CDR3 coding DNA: TGTGCCAGCAGCGCGAGTTTAGGGGCCGAGCAGTACTTC. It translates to CASSASLGAEQYF.

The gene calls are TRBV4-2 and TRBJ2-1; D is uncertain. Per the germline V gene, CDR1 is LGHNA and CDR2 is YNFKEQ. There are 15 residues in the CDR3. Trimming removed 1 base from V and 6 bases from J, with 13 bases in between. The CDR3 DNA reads TGTGCCAGCAGCCAAGGACTCCTCGGTGGCAATGAGCAGTTCTTC. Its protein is CASSQGLLGGNEQFF.

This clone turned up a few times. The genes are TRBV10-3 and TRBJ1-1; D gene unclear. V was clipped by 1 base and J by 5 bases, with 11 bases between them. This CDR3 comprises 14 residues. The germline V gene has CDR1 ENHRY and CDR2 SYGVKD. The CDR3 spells CAISELGSRTEAFF. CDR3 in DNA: TGTGCCATCAGTGAGTTGGGCAGTCGGACTGAAGCTTTCTTT.

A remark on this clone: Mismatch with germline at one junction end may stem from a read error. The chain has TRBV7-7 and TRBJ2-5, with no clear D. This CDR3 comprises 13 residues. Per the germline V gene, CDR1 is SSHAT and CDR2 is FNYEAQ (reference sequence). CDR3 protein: CASSLWGQETQYF. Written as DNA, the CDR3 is TGTGCTAGCAGCTTATGGGGTCAAGAGACCCAGTACTTC. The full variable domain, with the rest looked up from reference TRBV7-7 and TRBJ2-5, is GAGVSQSPRYKVTKRGQDVTLRCDPISSHATLYWYQQALGQGPEFLTYFNYEAQPDKSGLPSDRFSAERPEGSISTLTIQRTEQRDSAMYRCASSLWGQETQYFGPGTRLLVL.

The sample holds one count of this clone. This chain's CDR3 is CASSSGGQGVGYTF. DNA for the CDR3: TGTGCCAGCAGTTCTGGGGGCCAAGGGGTTGGCTACACCTTC. V gene TRBV6-1 combines with J gene TRBJ1-2, with D perhaps matching TRBD1 (6 bases). CDR3 length: 14 residues. The ends were cut back, 5 bases at V and 7 bases at J, with 17 bases in the middle. The V gene's germline CDR1 is MNHNS and CDR2 SASEGT.

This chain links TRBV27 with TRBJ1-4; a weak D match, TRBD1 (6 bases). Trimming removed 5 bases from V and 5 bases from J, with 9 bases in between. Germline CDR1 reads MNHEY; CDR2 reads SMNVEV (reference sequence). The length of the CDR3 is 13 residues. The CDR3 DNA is TGTGCCAGCAGTAGGGGGAGGAATGAAAAACTGTTTTTT. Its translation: CASSRGRNEKLFF.

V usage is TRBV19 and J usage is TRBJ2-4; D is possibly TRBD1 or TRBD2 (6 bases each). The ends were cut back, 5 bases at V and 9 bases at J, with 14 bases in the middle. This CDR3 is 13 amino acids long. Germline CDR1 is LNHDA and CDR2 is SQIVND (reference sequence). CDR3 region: CASSSQKGGIQYF. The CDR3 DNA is TGTGCCAGTAGTTCCCAAAAGGGGGGCATTCAGTACTTC.

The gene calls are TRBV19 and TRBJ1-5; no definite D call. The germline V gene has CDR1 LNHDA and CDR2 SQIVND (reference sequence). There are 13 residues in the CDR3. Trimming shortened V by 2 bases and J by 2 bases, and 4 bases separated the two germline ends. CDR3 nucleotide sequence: TGTGCCAGTAGTATACAGCGCAATCAGCCCCAGCATTTT. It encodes CASSIQRNQPQHF. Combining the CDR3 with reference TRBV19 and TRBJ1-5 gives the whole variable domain DGGITQSPKYLFRKEGQNVTLSCEQNLNHDAMYWYRQDPGQGLRLIYYSQIVNDFQKGDIAEGYSVSREKKESFPLTVTSAQKNPTAFYLCASSIQRNQPQHFGDGTRLSIL.

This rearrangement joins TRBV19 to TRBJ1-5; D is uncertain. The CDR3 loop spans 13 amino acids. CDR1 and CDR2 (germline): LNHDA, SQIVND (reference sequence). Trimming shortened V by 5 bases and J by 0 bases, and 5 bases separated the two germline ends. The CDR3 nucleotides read TGTGCCAGTAGTCCAAATAGCAATCAGCCCCAGCATTTT. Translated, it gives CASSPNSNQPQHF.